Presented here are 21 T cell receptor beta chains from one specimen sequenced in a study of radiation and T cells in renal cell carcinoma. Libraries were prepared by immunoSEQ multiplex PCR; TCRdb keeps only in-frame clonotypes and omits some of them. Here the sample spans roughly 100,000 clones, 70% to 90% being singletons. Time point denoted: baseline pretreatment blood. Stated treatment: 15 Gy SBRT to primary tumor, nephrectomy 4 weeks later. This sample comprised blood, obtained from a patient whose treatment included radiotherapy and nephrectomy. The receptors were gathered from a man aged 45-65 years with renal cell carcinoma.

The rearrangement links TRBV5-1 to TRBJ1-6; D is perhaps TRBD1 (6 bases). The V gene lost 0 bases and the J gene lost 7 bases, with 11 bases spanning the gap. CDR3 length: 15 residues. The germline CDR1 and CDR2 sequences are SGHRS and YFSETQ. This CDR3 is CASSLETGANSPLHF. CDR3 DNA sequence: TGCGCCAGCAGCTTGGAGACGGGGGCGAATTCACCCCTCCACTTT. Based on the CDR3 plus reference TRBV5-1 and TRBJ1-6, the full variable domain is KAGVTQTPRYLIKTRGQQVTLSCSPISGHRSVSWYQQTPGQGLQFLFEYFSETQRNKGNFPGRFSGRQFSNSRSEMNVSTLELGDSALYLCASSLETGANSPLHFGNGTRLTVT.

This sequence joins TRBV6-5 and TRBJ1-2, with a tentative D call TRBD1 (5 bases). Trimming took 5 bases from V and 2 from J, leaving 9 bases between them. This CDR3 spans 13 amino acids. The germline V gene has CDR1 MNHEY and CDR2 SVGAGI. Here the CDR3 reads CASSLDRNYGYTF. The CDR3 DNA reads TGTGCCAGCAGTCTTGACAGAAACTATGGCTACACCTTC.

This chain joins TRBV27 and TRBJ2-1; 11 nucleotides match TRBD2. This CDR3 has 15 residues. Germline lookup yields CDR1 MNHEY and CDR2 SMNVEV (reference sequence). With V trimmed by 5 bases and J by 8 bases, 8 bases remained unmatched. The CDR3 region is CASSPRLAGSHEQFF. The DNA for the CDR3 is TGTGCCAGCAGTCCCCGACTAGCGGGAAGTCATGAGCAGTTCTTC.

The chain uses TRBV5-1 and TRBJ2-7, with D possibly being TRBD1 (5 bases). Germline V CDR1 and CDR2: SGHRS, YFSETQ. The CDR3 is 14 residues long. V was clipped by 2 bases and J by 5 bases, with 14 bases between them. The CDR3 nucleotides are TGCGCCAGCAGCTTAGGCCAGGGTAGCAACGAGCAGTACTTC. Amino acids: CASSLGQGSNEQYF.

The chain joins TRBV6-5 to TRBJ2-1; 11 positions match TRBD1. The germline V gene has CDR1 MNHEY and CDR2 SVGAGI. This CDR3 contains 15 residues. V trimming: 5 bases; J trimming: 10 bases; junction bases outside the gene matches: 10. CDR3 sequence: CASSRRDRGEEEQFF. CDR3 coding DNA: TGTGCCAGCAGTCGACGGGACAGGGGGGAAGAAGAGCAGTTCTTC.

The genes are TRBV5-4 and TRBJ2-2, with TRBD1 as a possible D gene (6 bases). The germline V gene has CDR1 SGHNT and CDR2 YYREEE (reference sequence). The V and J ends lost 3 bases and 3 bases respectively, with 15 bases between them. The CDR3 totals 16 residues. In nucleotides, the CDR3 is TGTGCCAGCAGCTCGCCCAGGGGAAGCGACACCGGGGAGCTGTTTTTT. Its translation: CASSSPRGSDTGELFF.

The chain has TRBV5-1 and TRBJ2-5, with D perhaps TRBD2 (6 bases). Germline CDR1 and CDR2: SGHRS and YFSETQ. The CDR3 sequence is 14 residues long. With 6 bases removed from V and 0 bases from J, the gap between germline ends came to 12 bases. CDR3 bases: TGCGCCAGCAATAGAGCGGGCAACCAAGAGACCCAGTACTTC. Residues: CASNRAGNQETQYF.

The chain employs TRBV7-2 and TRBJ2-7, with D possibly matching TRBD2 (6 bases). CDR1 and CDR2 (germline): SGHTA, FQGNSA. This CDR3 has 14 amino acids. Trimming took off 1 base at V and 1 base at J, with 8 bases between the two ends. CDR3 protein: CASSLDAGSYEQYF. The CDR3 DNA reads as TGTGCCAGCAGCTTAGATGCGGGGTCCTACGAGCAGTACTTC.

The chain combines TRBV5-1 with TRBJ2-3; 8 bases are shared with TRBD1. Per germline, CDR1 SGHRS and CDR2 YFSETQ. The CDR3 loop spans 19 amino acids. V was pared by 3 bases and J by 0 bases, with 15 bases of the junction left unmatched. The CDR3: CASSSGQGSYLRSTDTQYF. As DNA, the CDR3 is TGCGCCAGCAGCTCTGGACAGGGCTCTTACTTACGAAGCACAGATACGCAGTATTTT.

The chain links TRBV27 to TRBJ2-5; no firm D call. V was clipped by 6 bases and J by 7 bases, with 12 bases between them. CDR3 length equals 12 residues. Germline CDR1 and CDR2: MNHEY and SMNVEV (reference sequence). CDR3 sequence reads: CASSPGIGTQYF. DNA of the CDR3: TGTGCCAGCAGCCCCGGTATCGGGACCCAGTACTTC.

The DNA for the CDR3 is TGTGCCAGTACCCTAAGGGGGCTGGACTATGGCTACACCTTC. Its protein is CASTLRGLDYGYTF. J is TRBJ1-2 and V is TRBV19; 7 bases agree with TRBD1. The V gene's germline CDR1 is LNHDA and CDR2 SQIVND (reference sequence). After removal of 7 bases from V and 3 bases from J, the junction contained 8 bases not matched to a gene. This CDR3 spans 14 amino acids.

The V gene is TRBV13, the J gene TRBJ2-3, with 10 bases lining up with TRBD2. The V segment lost 4 bases and the J segment 3 bases; nucleotides outside the gene matches: 7. The CDR3 covers 16 residues. The germline gives CDR1 PRHDT, CDR2 FYEKMQ (reference sequence). The CDR3 reads CASSSGAGGPTDTQYF. CDR3 DNA: TGTGCCAGCAGCTCCGGAGCGGGAGGGCCGACAGATACGCAGTATTTT.

This chain connects TRBV5-1 to TRBJ1-2; no clear D gene. In germline, CDR1 is SGHRS, CDR2 YFSETQ. V was cut by 3 bases and J by 4 bases, with 16 bases left in between. This CDR3 has 15 residues. The CDR3 nucleotides are TGCGCCAGCAGCTCAACGACGTCAGAGCCCTATGGCTACACCTTC. It yields the protein CASSSTTSEPYGYTF.

This clone occurred a few times. The chain recombines TRBV6-5 with TRBJ1-3, with D perhaps matching TRBD1 (5 bases). The CDR3 covers 13 residues. V was shortened by 6 bases and J by 4 bases, with 10 bases between the two germline ends. Germline V gives CDR1 MNHEY, CDR2 SVGAGI. CDR3 in amino acids: CASRDSTGNTIYF. The CDR3, as DNA: TGTGCCAGCAGAGACAGTACCGGAAACACCATATATTTT.

The chain links TRBV7-2 to TRBJ2-5; no clear D. V lost 2 bases and J 5 bases, leaving 12 bases between the germline ends. Germline assignment: CDR1 SGHTA and CDR2 FQGNSA. The CDR3 sequence is 14 residues long. This CDR3 reads CASSLTPTGETQYF. The CDR3 DNA reads TGTGCCAGCAGCTTAACCCCTACCGGGGAGACCCAGTACTTC.

The chain has TRBV5-1 and TRBJ2-5; TRBD1 agrees at 9 bases. There are 15 residues in the CDR3. Germline trimming cut 2 bases from V and 5 bases from J; bases unmatched to any gene: 7. CDR1 is SGHRS, CDR2 YFSETQ, per germline. The chain's CDR3 is CASSFGDRVGETQYF. The DNA of the CDR3 is TGCGCCAGCAGCTTTGGGGACAGGGTCGGGGAGACCCAGTACTTC.

The CDR3 reads CASSLGQSNTIYF. In DNA form, the CDR3 reads TGCGCCAGCAGCTTGGGACAGTCGAACACCATATATTTT. V usage is TRBV5-1 and J usage is TRBJ1-3; a possible D gene is TRBD1 (5 bases). Germline V CDR1 and CDR2: SGHRS, YFSETQ. CDR3 size: 13 residues. Trimming stripped 0 bases from V and 7 bases from J, with 8 bases between.

V is TRBV6-6 and J is TRBJ1-5, with D tentatively TRBD1 (5 bases). Germline CDR1 and CDR2: MNHNY and SVGAGI (reference sequence). V dropped 2 bases and J dropped 1 base, with 12 bases sitting between them. The CDR3 extends over 16 amino acids. CDR3 in amino acids: CASSYPDSRSNQPQHF. In DNA, the CDR3 is TGTGCCAGCAGTTACCCCGACAGCCGGAGCAATCAGCCCCAGCATTTT.

Regarding this clone: Germline is not matched at one junction end, which may reflect a read error. The rearrangement uses TRBV6-1 and TRBJ2-2; perhaps TRBD1 as D (6 bases). The germline V gene encodes CDR1 MNHNS and CDR2 SASEGT. This CDR3 is built from 16 residues. In DNA form, the CDR3 reads TGTGCCAGCAGTGAACTAACAGGGCAAAACACCGAGGAGCTGTTTTTT. Protein product: CASSELTGQNTEELFF.

The rearrangement uses TRBV13 and TRBJ2-2; D not certain. The CDR3 covers 14 residues. Germline CDR1 is PRHDT and CDR2 is FYEKMQ (reference sequence). V was trimmed by 5 bases and J by 3 bases, leaving 10 bases between them. Here the CDR3 reads CASSMSWDTGELFF. The CDR3, as DNA: TGTGCCAGCAGCATGTCTTGGGACACCGGGGAGCTGTTTTTT.

The gene calls are TRBV2 and TRBJ2-2; 11 bases match TRBD2. The V gene's germline CDR1 is SNHLY and CDR2 FYNNEI. The CDR3 sequence is 17 residues long. Trimming at V came to 4 bases and at J to 0 bases, leaving 4 bases not matched to a gene. The CDR3 DNA reads as TGTGCCAGCAGTGTAACTAGCGGGGGCGCGAACACCGGGGAGCTGTTTTTT. This gives the protein CASSVTSGGANTGELFF.